The 27 T cell receptor beta chains listed next were all sequenced from one sample in a study of OX40 agonist ivuxolimab in advanced cancers. Receptor amplification or capture employed the immunoSEQ multiplex PCR assay. This is the immuneACCESS table as TCRdb keeps it, with only in-frame sequences that have V and J called. A part of the clones is gone; compared with another copy, unresolved V genes explain less than half, and the rest is unexplained. The table for this sample lists 60,000 to 70,000 clones; roughly nine tenths of them were counted only once. The ten largest account for 2.5% to 3% of the sample. This specimen consisted of CD4+ or CD8+ T cells sorted from blood, obtained in a trial of the OX40 agonist ivuxolimab. The receptor set was obtained from an adult with an advanced solid tumor such as melanoma, head and neck, liver or kidney cancer.

On this clone itself: At the DNA level, this CDR3 is encoded by other sequences in the same sample as well. This chain uses TRBV28 with TRBJ2-7, with D perhaps TRBD2 (6 bases). With 6 bases removed from V and 3 bases from J, the gap between germline ends came to 21 bases. The germline V gene has CDR1 MDHEN and CDR2 SYDVKM. This CDR3 is 16 amino acids long. The CDR3: CASRGWRGGYYYEQYF. Written as DNA, the CDR3 is TGTGCCAGCAGAGGGTGGAGGGGTGGGTACTACTACGAGCAGTACTTC.

V gene TRBV7-7 combines with J gene TRBJ2-1; 11 positions match TRBD2. V lost 5 bases and J lost 6; bases outside the gene matches: 9. The germline CDR1 and CDR2 sequences are SSHAT and FNYEAQ (reference sequence). The CDR3 loop spans 16 amino acids. The CDR3 region is CASSPTSLAGGNEQFF. The CDR3 nucleotides are TGTGCCAGCAGCCCAACCTCTCTAGCGGGAGGCAATGAGCAGTTCTTC. Together with reference TRBV7-7 and TRBJ2-1, the CDR3 gives the full variable domain: GAGVSQSPRYKVTKRGQDVTLRCDPISSHATLYWYQQALGQGPEFLTYFNYEAQPDKSGLPSDRFSAERPEGSISTLTIQRTEQRDSAMYRCASSPTSLAGGNEQFFGPGTRLTVL.

The rearrangement uses TRBV5-1 and TRBJ2-3, with TRBD1 identical over 8 bases. Germline CDR1 is SGHRS and CDR2 is YFSETQ. The CDR3 runs to 15 residues. The chain's CDR3 is CASAWLQGGTDTQYF. As DNA, the CDR3 is TGCGCTTCAGCTTGGCTACAGGGGGGCACAGATACGCAGTATTTT.

The rearrangement joins TRBV5-8 to TRBJ2-7, with D uncertain. Germline CDR1 SGHTS, CDR2 YDEGEE. Trimming removed 5 bases at V and 6 bases at J, with 9 bases between. This CDR3 comprises 11 residues. CDR3 nucleotides: TGTGCCAGCAGGTTACTATCCGAGCAGTACTTC. Translated: CASRLLSEQYF.

The chain has TRBV30 and TRBJ1-6; TRBD1 matches 7 bases. Germline CDR1 and CDR2: GTSNPN and SVGIG (reference sequence). CDR3 length equals 15 residues. Losses at the gene ends were 4 bases for V and 4 bases for J; bases not matched to a gene: 7. As DNA, the CDR3 is TGTGCCTGGACTCACTTACAGGGGTATAATTCACCCCTCCACTTT. Translating gives CAWTHLQGYNSPLHF.

The genes are TRBV5-4 and TRBJ1-4; TRBD1 aligns across 10 bases. The CDR3 loop spans 15 amino acids. Germline V lookup: CDR1 SGHNT, CDR2 YYREEE (reference sequence). Germline trimming cut 4 bases from V and 7 bases from J; bases unmatched to any gene: 7. DNA for the CDR3: TGTGCCAGCAGCCTCGACAGGGGGCGCGCTGAAAAACTGTTTTTT. Translating gives CASSLDRGRAEKLFF.

The V and J genes are TRBV6-1 and TRBJ2-2; TRBD1 might be the D (6 bases). V was cut by 2 bases and J by 3 bases, with 7 bases left in between. CDR1 and CDR2 (germline): MNHNS, SASEGT. This CDR3 is 14 amino acids long. For the CDR3, the DNA is TGTGCCAGCAGTGAACAGGGGTACACCGGGGAGCTGTTTTTT. Protein product: CASSEQGYTGELFF.

The chain is built from TRBV2 and TRBJ2-1, with TRBD2 matching over 8 bases. CDR1 and CDR2 from the germline V gene are SNHLY and FYNNEI. V shed 6 bases, J shed 5 bases, and the junction held 9 bases outside the gene matches. The CDR3 extends over 15 amino acids. The CDR3 loop is CASSSAGVGNNEQFF. The CDR3 DNA is TGTGCCAGCAGCTCAGCGGGAGTTGGAAACAATGAGCAGTTCTTC.

This chain connects TRBV28 to TRBJ1-1; D gene unclear. Trimming shortened V by 4 bases and J by 0 bases, and 12 bases separated the two germline ends. Germline CDR1 and CDR2: MDHEN and SYDVKM. The CDR3 runs 15 residues. The CDR3 is CASSSLGGVNTEAFF. As DNA, the CDR3 is TGTGCCAGCAGTTCCCTGGGCGGGGTGAACACTGAAGCTTTCTTT.

The rearrangement links TRBV19 to TRBJ2-5; 7 bases match TRBD2. Unmatched junction bases numbered 11, after V lost 5 bases and J lost 5 bases. Germline CDR1 reads LNHDA; CDR2 reads SQIVND (reference sequence). CDR3 size: 15 residues. The CDR3 is CASSQRDSRLETQYF. The CDR3 DNA is TGTGCCAGTAGTCAGCGGGATAGCCGACTGGAGACCCAGTACTTC.

Only a few counts were recorded for this clone. The rearrangement links TRBV18 to TRBJ2-2, with TRBD1 as a possible D gene (6 bases). In germline, CDR1 is KGHSH, CDR2 LQKENI. V shed 6 bases and J shed 8 bases, with 19 bases lying between them. The CDR3 has 15 residues. In DNA, the CDR3 is TGTGCCAGCTCGCCCGTGGGGGCAGTGAAGGGGGAGCTGTTTTTT. Its translation: CASSPVGAVKGELFF.

V usage is TRBV7-9 and J usage is TRBJ1-2, with TRBD1 identical over 10 bases. Germline V gives CDR1 SEHNR, CDR2 FQNEAQ (reference sequence). This CDR3 comprises 15 residues. V lost 1 base to trimming and J lost 6 bases; unmatched junction nucleotides: 5. The CDR3 spells CASSLGSTGGDGYTF. CDR3 DNA sequence: TGTGCCAGCAGCTTAGGGTCGACAGGGGGCGATGGCTACACCTTC.

This chain links TRBV6-1 with TRBJ2-7; D unclear. Per the germline V gene, CDR1 is MNHNS and CDR2 is SASEGT. The CDR3 runs to 12 residues. V gave up 6 bases and J gave up 4 bases, with 10 bases separating them. The CDR3 is CASRTDGYEQYF. CDR3 coding DNA: TGTGCCAGCAGAACCGACGGTTACGAGCAGTACTTC.

The chain carries TRBV5-6 and TRBJ2-7; perhaps TRBD2 as D (5 bases). The germline V gene has CDR1 SGHDT and CDR2 YYEEEE. V gave up 5 bases and J gave up 4 bases, with 16 bases separating them. The CDR3 sequence is 14 residues long. The CDR3 region is CASSILGEQYEQYF. In DNA, the CDR3 is TGTGCCAGCAGTATCCTCGGGGAACAATACGAGCAGTACTTC.

The V and J genes are TRBV29-1 and TRBJ1-2; D is undetermined. The CDR3 extends over 14 amino acids. V was pared by 0 bases and J by 6 bases, with 14 bases between. Germline V CDR1 and CDR2: SQVTM, ANQGSEA. CDR3: CSVEEGRMVDGYTF. CDR3 DNA sequence: TGCAGCGTTGAAGAGGGCAGAATGGTGGATGGCTACACCTTC.

This sequence joins TRBV27 and TRBJ1-1, with D maybe TRBD1 (5 bases). The CDR3 is 15 amino acids. Germline-derived CDR1 and CDR2 are MNHEY and SMNVEV (reference sequence). Trimming shortened V by 0 bases and J by 2 bases, and 10 bases separated the two germline ends. As DNA, the CDR3 is TGTGCCAGCAGTTTATCGCCAGGGCGAAACACTGAAGCTTTCTTT. Residues: CASSLSPGRNTEAFF.

The chain has TRBV19 and TRBJ1-1; D not resolved. The germline V gene has CDR1 LNHDA and CDR2 SQIVND (reference sequence). The length of the CDR3 is 14 residues. The V and J ends lost 8 bases and 1 base respectively, with 14 bases between them. CDR3 in amino acids: CASSLSRSNTEAFF. In DNA, the CDR3 is TGTGCCAGTTCTTTAAGTCGGTCGAACACTGAAGCTTTCTTT.

The chain joins TRBV7-2 to TRBJ1-5; D is ambiguous. Germline-derived CDR1 and CDR2 are SGHTA and FQGNSA. The CDR3 covers 15 residues. Trimming left V 2 bases short and J 0 bases short, with 8 bases between. The CDR3 region is CASSLSGYSNQPQHF. CDR3 nucleotides: TGTGCCAGCAGCTTATCGGGGTATAGCAATCAGCCCCAGCATTTT.

The genes are TRBV5-1 and TRBJ2-1; possibly TRBD2 for D (5 bases). V lost 4 bases, J lost 6 bases, and 17 bases lay in between. Germline loops: CDR1 SGHRS, CDR2 YFSETQ. CDR3 length: 15 amino acids. CDR3 coding DNA: TGCGCCAGCAGCCCTGGAGGACCCCCCAGCAATGAGCAGTTCTTC. It translates to CASSPGGPPSNEQFF.

The chain has TRBV5-1 and TRBJ2-3; 9 bases match TRBD2. The CDR3 loop spans 16 amino acids. Trimming cost V 4 bases and J 5 bases; bases outside gene matches: 11. Germline V gene sequence: CDR1 SGHRS, CDR2 YFSETQ. The CDR3 sequence is CASSPAIAGAGDTQYF. CDR3 in DNA: TGCGCCAGCAGCCCAGCAATAGCGGGAGCGGGAGATACGCAGTATTTT.

The chain recombines TRBV14 with TRBJ2-7, with 7 bases matching TRBD1. CDR3 length equals 15 residues. V dropped 3 bases and J dropped 3; count of bases not matched to a gene: 8. The germline CDR1 and CDR2 sequences are SGHDN and FVKESK. The CDR3 bases are TGTGCCAGCAGCCACCGAGGACAGGAGAACTACGAGCAGTACTTC. This encodes CASSHRGQENYEQYF.

V and J are TRBV28 and TRBJ1-4; D ambiguous. CDR3 length: 15 amino acids. V was shortened by 6 bases and J by 0 bases, with 11 bases between the two germline ends. Germline CDR1 and CDR2: MDHEN and SYDVKM. CDR3 sequence (DNA): TGTGCCAGCAGGGACCGAAGCGCAACTAATGAAAAACTGTTTTTT. This encodes CASRDRSATNEKLFF.

This sequence joins TRBV6-5 and TRBJ2-5; D gene uncertain. The end of the DNA aligns better with TRBJ2-7, so the J call may be wrong. The CDR3 sequence is 11 residues long. Germline CDR1 is MNHEY and CDR2 is SVGAGI. In DNA, the CDR3 is TGTGCCAGCAGTTCCCTCTACGAGCAGTACTTC. Translated: CASSSLYEQYF.

The genes are TRBV30 and TRBJ1-2; no reliable D call. Germline CDR1 GTSNPN, CDR2 SVGIG (reference sequence). The CDR3 is made up of 12 amino acids. V lost 3 bases and J lost 4, with 9 bases in between. CDR3 residues: CAWRSEGYGYTF. DNA for the CDR3: TGTGCCTGGAGAAGCGAGGGCTATGGCTACACCTTC.

The V and J genes are TRBV30 and TRBJ1-3; D uncertain. The CDR3 covers 11 residues. CDR1 and CDR2 from the germline V gene are GTSNPN and SVGIG (reference sequence). The V end lost 6 bases, the J end lost 2 bases, and 5 bases lay between the germline ends. As DNA, the CDR3 is TGTGCCTGCAAACCTGGAAACACCATATATTTT. This codes for CACKPGNTIYF.

The V and J genes are TRBV10-2 and TRBJ2-2; no reliable D call. The CDR3 is 18 residues long. Germline CDR1 and CDR2: WSHSY and SAAADI. V shed 0 bases and J shed 7 bases, with 21 bases lying between them. CDR3 loop: CASSESFIWAGKIGELFF. The CDR3 DNA follows: TGCGCCAGCAGTGAGTCTTTTATATGGGCAGGAAAGATCGGGGAGCTGTTTTTT.

This chain uses TRBV29-1 with TRBJ2-7; 7 nucleotides line up with TRBD2. Germline trimming cut 5 bases from V and 5 bases from J; bases unmatched to any gene: 9. Germline loops: CDR1 SQVTM, CDR2 ANQGSEA. CDR3 size: 13 residues. In DNA, the CDR3 is TGCAGCGTTCTGGATCCTAGCGGACACGAGCAGTACTTC. Its translation is CSVLDPSGHEQYF.